This T cell receptor (beta chain) was recorded in a study of CD8 T cells in Susac syndrome. Overall study results and limits: It was acknowledged in the study that its TCR sequencing and HLA analysis involved a relatively small number of individuals.

With random hexamers, roughly 0.45 to 1 ug RNA was reverse transcribed. TCR beta CDR3 was amplified by immunoSEQ multiplex PCR. This amplification extended across 54 Vbeta and 13 Jbeta segments. TCRdb processed the immunoSEQ multiplex PCR reads anew with MiXCR; each CDR3 protein has one entry. The sample consists of some 130,000 distinct CDR3 sequences, around 91% of them appearing once. Sequencing of TCR beta was performed on blood CD8+ and CD4+ T cells. TEMRA cells were FACS-enriched, and CD8+ and CD4+ T cells were isolated negatively. CDR1 LNHDA and CDR2 SQIVND come from the germline V gene (reference sequence). The CDR3 has 13 residues. Trimming shortened V by 3 bases and J by 4 bases, and 8 bases separated the two germline ends. Details on this clonotype: Its antigen is not identified.

The TCR was taken from a human donor with multiple sclerosis. This chain uses TRBV19 with TRBJ2-3; D gene ambiguous. The sequenced sample consisted of CD8+ T cells from PBMCs. The CDR3 loop reads CASSILQADTQYF. As DNA, the CDR3 is TGTGCCAGTAGTATCCTGCAGGCAGATACGCAGTATTTT.